This passage covers 23 T cell receptor beta chains from one sample sequenced in a study of blood T cell repertoires in COVID-19. Libraries were prepared by immunoSEQ multiplex PCR; TCRdb keeps only in-frame clonotypes and omits some of them. This sample has 200,000 to 250,000 clones; 83% occur once, and the top ten carry roughly 5%. The sample was PBMCs or T cells enriched from blood (not recorded which). These receptors came from a woman between 45 and 60 years old who had been exposed to COVID-19.

This clone was picked up a small number of times. The rearrangement joins TRBV3-1 (or the pseudogene TRBV3-2) to TRBJ2-1; a possible D gene is TRBD2 (7 bases). The CDR3 consists of 14 residues. V lost 3 bases and J lost 14, with 20 bases in between. Germline values: CDR1 LGHDT, CDR2 YNNKEL (reference sequence). The chain's CDR3 is CASSQRAQGLPKFF. CDR3 nucleotide sequence: TGTGCCAGCAGCCAGAGGGCACAGGGACTACCTAAGTTCTTC.

J is TRBJ2-5 and V is TRBV28, with D tentatively TRBD2 (6 bases). The CDR3 is made up of 16 amino acids. Germline V gene lookup returns CDR1 MDHEN and CDR2 SYDVKM. V was pared by 3 bases and J by 5 bases, with 19 bases between. Here the CDR3 reads CASSFRGGGAGETQYF. The CDR3 DNA sequence: TGTGCCAGCAGTTTTCGGGGAGGAGGGGCCGGGGAGACCCAGTACTTC.

The rearrangement links TRBV10-3 to TRBJ1-2, with D perhaps matching TRBD1 (5 bases). Germline V CDR1 and CDR2: ENHRY, SYGVKD. The CDR3 covers 13 residues. V lost 4 bases, J lost 5 bases, and 11 bases lay in between. CDR3 in DNA: TGTGCCATCAGTGTGACAGAGAGGTATGGCTACACCTTC. Its protein is CAISVTERYGYTF.

This clone was counted once. The chain couples TRBV6-5 to TRBJ2-5, with a possible D match to TRBD2 (6 bases). Looked up from germline, CDR1 is MNHEY and CDR2 is SVGAGI. With 2 bases removed from V and 5 bases from J, the gap between germline ends came to 15 bases. The CDR3 has 15 amino acids. The CDR3 nucleotides read TGTGCCAGCAGTTACGAGGGACTTCCGGGGGAGACCCAGTACTTC. It is translated as CASSYEGLPGETQYF.

V is TRBV30 and J is TRBJ1-6; weak D call: TRBD1 (5 bases). The length of the CDR3 is 14 residues. Germline V CDR1 and CDR2: GTSNPN, SVGIG (reference sequence). V was trimmed by 3 bases and J by 10 bases, leaving 16 bases between them. CDR3 region: CAWSTAGGGSPLHF. CDR3 in DNA: TGTGCCTGGAGCACCGCCGGGGGTGGGTCACCCCTCCACTTT.

This clone was seen a single time. J is TRBJ2-1 and V is TRBV7-2, with D perhaps TRBD1 (6 bases). V was clipped by 4 bases and J by 4 bases, with 14 bases between them. Germline lookup yields CDR1 SGHTA and CDR2 FQGNSA. The CDR3 runs to 15 residues. CDR3 DNA sequence: TGTGCCAGCAGCTCGACAGGTAACGCGTACAATGAGCAGTTCTTC. It codes for CASSSTGNAYNEQFF.

Of note for this clone: The identical CDR3 is also encoded by other nucleotide sequences in the sample. The chain recombines TRBV18 with TRBJ1-1; the match to TRBD1 covers 8 bases. The ends lost 3 bases at V and 1 base at J; junction bases unmatched: 1. The CDR3 totals 14 residues. Germline CDR1 KGHSH, CDR2 LQKENI. CDR3 DNA: TGTGCCAGCTCACCGACAGGGGCGAACACTGAAGCTTTCTTT. It yields the protein CASSPTGANTEAFF.

The rearrangement links TRBV3-1 (or the pseudogene TRBV3-2) to TRBJ2-7, with a possible D match to TRBD2 (6 bases). Germline V lookup: CDR1 LGHDT, CDR2 YNNKEL (reference sequence). The CDR3 has 16 amino acids. With 3 bases removed from V and 3 bases from J, the gap between germline ends came to 18 bases. CDR3 nucleotides: TGTGCCAGCAGCCAGGGACTTAGGACTGGAAACTACGAGCAGTACTTC. Translation: CASSQGLRTGNYEQYF.

The chain uses TRBV30 and TRBJ1-1, with no clear D. V was cut by 2 bases and J by 3 bases, with 7 bases left in between. The CDR3 is made up of 12 amino acids. The germline V gene encodes CDR1 GTSNPN and CDR2 SVGIG (reference sequence). CDR3 in DNA: TGTGCCTGGAGTCGGGGTTACACTGAAGCTTTCTTT. Its protein is CAWSRGYTEAFF.

The chain combines TRBV6-1 with TRBJ1-2; D unclear. The V and J ends lost 0 bases and 4 bases respectively, with 12 bases between them. CDR1 and CDR2 from the germline V gene are MNHNS and SASEGT. This CDR3 has 15 amino acids. DNA of the CDR3: TGTGCCAGCAGTGAAGCGCCGTCGGGTCGCTATGGCTACACCTTC. It yields the protein CASSEAPSGRYGYTF.

This chain joins TRBV2 and TRBJ1-5, with TRBD1 identical over 10 bases. In germline, CDR1 is SNHLY, CDR2 FYNNEI. The CDR3 sequence is 16 residues long. Trimming took 0 bases from V and 7 from J; bases not matched to a gene: 6. CDR3 loop: CASSEAAGTGAQPQHF. The CDR3, as DNA: TGTGCCAGCAGTGAAGCGGCCGGGACAGGGGCCCAGCCCCAGCATTTT.

The rearrangement uses TRBV24-1 and TRBJ2-3; D is unresolved. Germline CDR1 is KGHDR and CDR2 is SFDVKD. V shed 4 bases and J shed 1 base, with 14 bases lying between them. This CDR3 region has 16 residues. The CDR3 DNA reads as TGTGCCACCAGTGACCCCCATACTACGGGCACAGATACGCAGTATTTT. This encodes CATSDPHTTGTDTQYF.

This chain joins TRBV5-5 and TRBJ1-5, with 9 bases identical to TRBD1. Germline V gene lookup returns CDR1 SGHKS and CDR2 YYEKEE (reference sequence). V trimming: 5 bases; J trimming: 3 bases; junction bases outside the gene matches: 12. The CDR3 length is 17 residues. The CDR3 protein is CASSFLPGTGYNQPQHF. The CDR3 bases are TGTGCCAGCAGTTTCCTCCCCGGGACAGGGTACAATCAGCCCCAGCATTTT.

The chain has TRBV19 and TRBJ1-2, with D possibly being TRBD1 (6 bases). The V and J ends lost 5 bases and 7 bases respectively, with 11 bases between them. The CDR3 consists of 12 residues. In germline, CDR1 is LNHDA, CDR2 SQIVND (reference sequence). CDR3 protein: CASSLTGGGYTF. CDR3 DNA: TGTGCCAGTAGTCTGACAGGCGGTGGCTACACCTTC.

About this clone itself: Other DNA sequences from this sample encode an identical CDR3 as well. CDR3 nucleotide sequence: TGCGCCAGCAGCTTGGCAGGCTCCGGGGCCAACGTCCTGACTTTC. Amino acid sequence: CASSLAGSGANVLTF. This chain connects TRBV5-1 to TRBJ2-6, with D unclear. With 0 bases removed from V and 4 bases from J, the gap between germline ends came to 8 bases. CDR1 SGHRS and CDR2 YFSETQ come from the germline V gene. This CDR3 spans 15 amino acids.

The rearrangement links TRBV3-1 (or the pseudogene TRBV3-2) to TRBJ1-2; D uncertain. This CDR3 is 13 amino acids long. Germline lookup yields CDR1 LGHDT and CDR2 YNNKEL (reference sequence). Trimming left V 5 bases short and J 0 bases short, with 7 bases between. CDR3 in DNA: TGTGCCAGCAGCTCATCCCCTAACTATGGCTACACCTTC. Translation: CASSSSPNYGYTF.

The V and J genes are TRBV18 and TRBJ1-1; D not certain. V dropped 3 bases and J dropped 3 bases, with 8 bases sitting between them. The CDR3 has 13 amino acids. Germline CDR1 and CDR2: KGHSH and LQKENI. The CDR3 loop is CASSPPSDTEAFF. Here the CDR3 DNA reads TGTGCCAGCTCACCTCCCAGCGACACTGAAGCTTTCTTT.

V and J are TRBV7-2 and TRBJ2-7, with 10 bases matching TRBD1. Trimming cost V 5 bases and J 2 bases; bases outside gene matches: 12. Germline V CDR1 and CDR2: SGHTA, FQGNSA. This CDR3 comprises 17 residues. In DNA, the CDR3 is TGTGCCAGCAGCCCGATCTTCGGGGGACAGGGGACCTACGAGCAGTACTTC. Its translation is CASSPIFGGQGTYEQYF.

The chain combines TRBV29-1 with TRBJ1-1; TRBD1 might be the D (6 bases). In germline, CDR1 is SQVTM, CDR2 ANQGSEA. V was shortened by 6 bases and J by 1 base, with 24 bases between the two germline ends. The CDR3 is 17 amino acids. The CDR3, as DNA: TGCAGCGTGGAGCTAGAAAGGGGGTTCTTCCAGAACACTGAAGCTTTCTTT. It encodes CSVELERGFFQNTEAFF. The variable domain in full, completed from reference TRBV29-1 and TRBJ1-1, reads SAVISQKPSRDICQRGTSLTIQCQVDSQVTMMFWYRQQPGQSLTLIATANQGSEATYESGFVIDKFPISRPNLTFSTLTVSNMSPEDSSIYLCSVELERGFFQNTEAFFGQGTRLTVV.

The gene calls are TRBV12-5 and TRBJ2-7; tentative D call: TRBD2 (6 bases). V was cut by 6 bases and J by 2 bases, with 20 bases left in between. CDR1 is LGHNT, CDR2 FRNRAP, per germline. The CDR3 loop spans 16 amino acids. CDR3 sequence reads: CASGYFNRDSTYEQYF. CDR3 bases: TGTGCTAGTGGGTACTTTAATCGGGACTCGACCTACGAGCAGTACTTC.

The CDR3: CASSPGTGLGDTQYF. CDR3 in DNA: TGCGCCAGCAGCCCCGGGACAGGGTTGGGAGATACGCAGTATTTT. The chain carries TRBV10-1 and TRBJ2-3; 9 nucleotides match TRBD1. Trimming cost V 6 bases and J 5 bases; bases outside gene matches: 9. Germline V lookup: CDR1 WNHNN, CDR2 SYGVQD (reference sequence). CDR3 length equals 15 residues.

The chain carries TRBV5-1 and TRBJ1-1, with no clear D. The germline V gene encodes CDR1 SGHRS and CDR2 YFSETQ. V was shortened by 4 bases and J by 0 bases, with 7 bases between the two germline ends. This CDR3 spans 13 amino acids. The CDR3 DNA reads TGCGCCAGCAGCCGAGATGTGAACACTGAAGCTTTCTTT. Encoded protein: CASSRDVNTEAFF.

V is TRBV6-2 or TRBV6-3 and J is TRBJ1-5; 7 bases are a match to TRBD1. This CDR3 region has 14 residues. In germline, CDR1 is MNHEY, CDR2 SVGEGT. V lost 2 bases and J lost 2; bases outside the gene matches: 0. DNA of the CDR3: TGTGCCAGCAGTTACGACAGGGGCAATCAGCCCCAGCATTTT. Its translation: CASSYDRGNQPQHF.